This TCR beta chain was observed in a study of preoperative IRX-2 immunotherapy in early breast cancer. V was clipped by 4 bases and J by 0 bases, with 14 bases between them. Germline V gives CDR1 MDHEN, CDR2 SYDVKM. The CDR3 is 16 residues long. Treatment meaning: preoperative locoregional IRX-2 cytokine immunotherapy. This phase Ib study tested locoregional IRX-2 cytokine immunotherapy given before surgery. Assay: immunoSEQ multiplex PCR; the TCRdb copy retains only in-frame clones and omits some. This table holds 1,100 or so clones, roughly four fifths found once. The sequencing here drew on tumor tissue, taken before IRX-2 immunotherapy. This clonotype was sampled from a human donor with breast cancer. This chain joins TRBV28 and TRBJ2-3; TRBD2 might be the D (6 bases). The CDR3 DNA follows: TGTGCCAGCAGTTCCCCTAAGCGGGCCAGCACAGATACGCAGTATTTT. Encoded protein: CASSSPKRASTDTQYF.